Listed below are T cell receptor beta chains from one sample, sequenced in a study of T-cell reconstitution after alpha-beta-depleted transplantation in children. TCRdb passed the PCR reads through MiXCR, listing each CDR3 protein once. The sample shows around 80,000 distinct CDR3 sequences, 15% to 20% of them seen only once. The input for sequencing was PBMCs, mostly from graft donor cells, taken 360 days after TCRalphabeta/CD19-depleted stem cell transplant. The source of these receptors is a male patient between 2 and 15 years old who had a stem cell transplant for acute lymphoblastic leukemia, so the T cells may come from the graft donor. CDR3s include the opening cysteine and the closing phenylalanine or tryptophan. The D gene is left open where the match is weak. For some rows the clone size is stated as once, few or many, or as a class when expanded; others skip it.

TRBV12-3/TRBV12-4,TRBJ1-1,few,-,CASSLAAGGAPEAFF,TGTGCCAGCAGTTTAGCGGCGGGGGGCGCCCCTGAAGCTTTCTTT
TRBV6-1,TRBJ2-5,few,-,CASSEFHRQTQYF,TGTGCCAGCAGTGAATTTCACCGCCAGACCCAGTACTTC
TRBV7-9,TRBJ2-1,few,TRBD2,CASSFTGGSYNEQFF,TGTGCCAGCAGCTTCACGGGAGGCTCCTACAATGAGCAGTTCTTC
TRBV24-1,TRBJ2-6,-,-,CATSDPRGANVLTF,TGTGCCACCAGTGACCCTAGGGGGGCCAACGTCCTGACTTTC
TRBV5-4,TRBJ1-2,-,-,CASSLGVNYGYTF,TGTGCCAGCAGCTTGGGGGTTAACTATGGCTACACCTTC
TRBV4-2,TRBJ2-5,few,TRBD2,CASSQGVAGKETQYF,TGTGCCAGCAGCCAAGGCGTAGCGGGGAAAGAGACCCAGTACTTC
TRBV30,TRBJ2-1,-,-,CAWNQRYNEQFF,TGTGCCTGGAATCAGAGGTACAATGAGCAGTTCTTC
TRBV7-9,TRBJ2-5,few,-,CASSLASSKETQYF,TGTGCCAGCAGCTTAGCGAGCAGTAAAGAGACCCAGTACTTC
TRBV27,TRBJ2-5,few,-,CASSLLAKETQYF,TGTGCCAGCAGTTTATTGGCGAAAGAGACCCAGTACTTC
TRBV24-1,TRBJ2-3,many,-,CATRNPHGDTQYF,TGTGCCACCAGGAATCCACACGGCGATACGCAGTATTTT
TRBV19,TRBJ1-5,many,TRBD1,CASSLRQGGNQPQHF,TGTGCCAGTAGTCTACGACAGGGGGGTAATCAGCCCCAGCATTTT
TRBV29-1,TRBJ1-1,few,-,CSVEEGWAFF,TGCAGCGTTGAAGAGGGTTGGGCTTTCTTT
TRBV5-1,TRBJ2-7,many,TRBD1,CASSLVPPGQGTYEQYF,TGCGCCAGCAGCTTGGTCCCCCCGGGACAGGGTACCTACGAGCAGTACTTC
TRBV27,TRBJ2-5,many,-,CASSLGPQQETQYF,TGTGCCAGCAGTTTAGGCCCACAGCAAGAGACCCAGTACTTC
TRBV20-1,TRBJ2-5,-,-,CSASWGLRYQETQYF,TGCAGTGCTAGTTGGGGTTTAAGGTACCAAGAGACCCAGTACTTC
TRBV20-1,TRBJ2-3,many,TRBD1,CSARDLRVQGADTQYF,TGCAGTGCTAGAGATTTGCGGGTACAGGGGGCGGATACGCAGTATTTT
TRBV5-1,TRBJ2-5,many,-,CASSHGRGEETQYF,TGCGCCAGCAGCCACGGCCGGGGCGAAGAGACCCAGTACTTC
TRBV12-3/TRBV12-4,TRBJ2-2,many,-,CASRVGAGELFF,TGTGCCAGCAGAGTAGGGGCCGGGGAGCTGTTTTTT
TRBV19,TRBJ2-5,-,TRBD2,CASSIARTSAQETQYF,TGTGCCAGTAGTATCGCAAGGACTAGCGCCCAAGAGACCCAGTACTTC
TRBV12-3/TRBV12-4,TRBJ1-5,few,-,CASSLRGLSNQPQHF,TGTGCCAGCAGTTTACGGGGGCTGAGCAATCAGCCCCAGCATTTT
TRBV14,TRBJ2-7,-,-,CASSQDTTDSYEQYF,TGTGCCAGCAGCCAAGATACCACCGATTCCTACGAGCAGTACTTC
TRBV6-5,TRBJ2-2,few,TRBD1,CASSYGTGGSGELFF,TGTGCCAGCAGTTATGGGACAGGGGGTTCCGGGGAGCTGTTTTTT
TRBV3-1,TRBJ2-5,few,-,CASSQVGYQETQYF,TGTGCCAGCAGCCAAGTCGGGTACCAAGAGACCCAGTACTTC
TRBV4-2,TRBJ2-5,-,TRBD2,CASSPQGLAAGETQYF,TGTGCCAGCAGCCCCCAGGGACTAGCGGCGGGGGAGACCCAGTACTTC
TRBV25-1,TRBJ1-1,-,-,CASMGGKAFF,TGTGCCAGCATGGGCGGGAAAGCTTTCTTT
TRBV7-2,TRBJ2-1,few,-,CASSLGYTRKGEQFF,TGTGCCAGCAGCTTAGGGTATACTAGGAAAGGCGAGCAGTTCTTC
TRBV27,TRBJ2-3,-,-,CASSLGKGPHTDTQYF,TGTGCCAGCAGTTTAGGGAAGGGACCCCACACAGATACGCAGTATTTT
TRBV29-1,TRBJ2-1,few,TRBD2,CSVDRGSGTYNEQFF,TGCAGCGTTGATCGGGGTAGCGGGACATACAATGAGCAGTTCTTC
TRBV25-1,TRBJ2-1,-,TRBD2,CASRRPGLASNEQFF,TGTGCCAGCAGGCGCCCGGGACTAGCGAGCAATGAGCAGTTCTTC
TRBV10-3,TRBJ2-7,-,TRBD2,CAISEYLLADYEQYF,TGTGCCATCAGTGAGTATTTACTAGCGGACTACGAGCAGTACTTC
TRBV12-3/TRBV12-4,TRBJ1-1,many,-,CASSFWGQGMAFF,TGTGCCAGCAGTTTTTGGGGGCAGGGAATGGCTTTCTTT
TRBV20-1,TRBJ2-7,-,-,CSATKRTPYEQYF,TGCAGTGCTACGAAGCGGACTCCCTACGAGCAGTACTTC
TRBV7-8,TRBJ2-1,-,-,CASSLISGGEQFF,TGTGCCAGCAGCTTAATATCGGGTGGTGAGCAGTTCTTC
TRBV11-3,TRBJ1-4,-,-,CASSRGSMGKLFF,TGTGCCAGCAGCCGAGGGAGTATGGGAAAACTGTTTTTT
TRBV28,TRBJ2-1,few,-,CASSLDPPNGNEQFF,TGTGCCAGCAGCCTCGACCCCCCCAACGGCAATGAGCAGTTCTTC
TRBV20-1,TRBJ2-3,few,-,CSARRGGYRGTDTQYF,TGCAGTGCTAGACGAGGCGGCTACCGGGGGACAGATACGCAGTATTTT
TRBV6-1,TRBJ1-5,-,TRBD1,CASSRAGGSSNQPQHF,TGTGCCAGCAGTAGGGCAGGGGGCTCGAGCAATCAGCCCCAGCATTTT
TRBV18,TRBJ2-5,once,-,CASSPRRDQETQYF,TGTGCCAGCTCACCACGGCGGGACCAAGAGACCCAGTACTTC
TRBV12-3/TRBV12-4,TRBJ2-7,-,-,CASSTGTYEQYF,TGTGCCAGCAGCACAGGGACCTACGAGCAGTACTTC
TRBV5-6,TRBJ2-3,many,-,CASSLAGLQADTQYF,TGTGCCAGCAGCTTGGCCGGGTTGCAGGCAGATACGCAGTATTTT
TRBV12-3/TRBV12-4,TRBJ2-3,few,TRBD2,CASSLASGGSTDTQYF,TGTGCCAGCAGTTTAGCTAGCGGGGGGAGCACAGATACGCAGTATTTT
TRBV4-2,TRBJ2-2,-,-,CASSQATSHTGELFF,TGTGCCAGCAGCCAAGCAACGAGTCACACCGGGGAGCTGTTTTTT
TRBV5-1,TRBJ1-1,many,-,CASSLSPRGASDTEAFF,TGCGCCAGCAGCTTGTCACCAAGAGGGGCGTCCGACACTGAAGCTTTCTTT
TRBV5-1,TRBJ2-5,few,TRBD2,CASSLVLAGVIEETQYF,TGCGCCAGCAGCTTGGTTCTAGCGGGAGTTATAGAAGAGACCCAGTACTTC
TRBV3-1,TRBJ2-1,few,-,CASSQTLWGYNEQFF,TGTGCCAGCAGCCAGACCCTCTGGGGCTACAATGAGCAGTTCTTC
TRBV6-1,TRBJ2-5,-,TRBD2,CASSEGTSGRETQYF,TGTGCCAGCAGTGAAGGGACTAGCGGGAGGGAGACCCAGTACTTC